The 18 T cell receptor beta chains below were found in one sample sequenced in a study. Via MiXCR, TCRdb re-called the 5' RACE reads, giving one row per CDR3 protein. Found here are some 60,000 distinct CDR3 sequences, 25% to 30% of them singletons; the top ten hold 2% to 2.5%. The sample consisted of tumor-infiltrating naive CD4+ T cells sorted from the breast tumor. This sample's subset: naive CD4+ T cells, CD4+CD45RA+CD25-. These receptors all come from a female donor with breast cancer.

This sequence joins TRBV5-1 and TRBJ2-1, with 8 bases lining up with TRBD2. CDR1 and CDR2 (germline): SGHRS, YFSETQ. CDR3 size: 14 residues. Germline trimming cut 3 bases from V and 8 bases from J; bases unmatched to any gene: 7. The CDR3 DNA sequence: TGCGCCAGCAGCTACGGGAGGGTCCATGATGAGCAGTTCTTC. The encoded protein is CASSYGRVHDEQFF.

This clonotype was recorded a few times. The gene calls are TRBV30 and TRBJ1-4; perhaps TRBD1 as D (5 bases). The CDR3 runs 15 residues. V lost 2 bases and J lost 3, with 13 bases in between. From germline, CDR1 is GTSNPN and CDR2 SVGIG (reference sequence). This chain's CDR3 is CAWSLGDTANEKLFF. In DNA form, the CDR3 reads TGTGCCTGGAGTCTAGGGGATACAGCTAATGAAAAACTGTTTTTT.

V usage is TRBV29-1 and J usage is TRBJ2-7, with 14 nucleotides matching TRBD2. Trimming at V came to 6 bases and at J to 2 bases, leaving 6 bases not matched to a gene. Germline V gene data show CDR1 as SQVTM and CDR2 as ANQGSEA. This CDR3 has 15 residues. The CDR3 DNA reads TGCAGCGTGCAAGGACTAGCGGGAGGAACCTACGAGCAGTACTTC. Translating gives CSVQGLAGGTYEQYF.

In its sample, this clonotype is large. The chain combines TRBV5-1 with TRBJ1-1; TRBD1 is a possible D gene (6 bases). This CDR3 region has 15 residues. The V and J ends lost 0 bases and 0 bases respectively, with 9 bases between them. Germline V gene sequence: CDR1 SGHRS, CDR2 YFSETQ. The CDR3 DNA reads TGCGCCAGCAGCTTGGCGGGGGCGATGAACACTGAAGCTTTCTTT. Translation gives CASSLAGAMNTEAFF.

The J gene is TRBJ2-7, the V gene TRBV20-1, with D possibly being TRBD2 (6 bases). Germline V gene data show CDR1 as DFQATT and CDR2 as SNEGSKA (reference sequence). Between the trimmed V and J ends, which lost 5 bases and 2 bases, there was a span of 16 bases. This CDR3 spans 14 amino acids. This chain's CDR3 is CSARVGGSPYEQYF. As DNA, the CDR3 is TGCAGTGCTCGAGTAGGAGGGAGCCCCTACGAGCAGTACTTC.

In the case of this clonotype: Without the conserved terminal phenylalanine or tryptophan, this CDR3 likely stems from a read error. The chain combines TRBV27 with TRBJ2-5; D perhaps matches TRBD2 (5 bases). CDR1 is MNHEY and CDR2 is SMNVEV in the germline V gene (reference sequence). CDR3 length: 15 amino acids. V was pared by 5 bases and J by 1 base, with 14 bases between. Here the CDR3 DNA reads TGTGCCAGCAGTCTCACCACGGGATTCCAAGAGACCCAGTACCTC. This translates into CASSLTTGFQETQYL.

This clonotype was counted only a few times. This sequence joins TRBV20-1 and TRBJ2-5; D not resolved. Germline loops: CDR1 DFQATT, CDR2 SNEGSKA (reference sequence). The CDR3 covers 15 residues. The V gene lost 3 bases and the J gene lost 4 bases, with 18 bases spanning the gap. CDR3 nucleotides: TGCAGTGCTAGGGGGTTAGGGCCCCGCGGAGAGACCCAGTACTTC. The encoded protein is CSARGLGPRGETQYF.

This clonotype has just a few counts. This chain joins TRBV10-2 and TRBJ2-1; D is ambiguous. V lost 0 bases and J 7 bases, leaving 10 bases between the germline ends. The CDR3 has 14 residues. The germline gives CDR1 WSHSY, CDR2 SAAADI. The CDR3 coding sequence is TGCGCCAGCAGTGAGTCGATGGCGAGAAATGAGCAGTTCTTC. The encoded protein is CASSESMARNEQFF.

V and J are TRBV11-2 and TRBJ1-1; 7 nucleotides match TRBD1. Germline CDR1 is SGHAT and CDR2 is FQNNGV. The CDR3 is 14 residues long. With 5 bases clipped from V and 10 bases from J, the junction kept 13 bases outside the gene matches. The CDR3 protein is CASSQVTGPVGAFF. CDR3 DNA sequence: TGTGCCAGCAGCCAAGTGACAGGGCCGGTGGGAGCTTTCTTT. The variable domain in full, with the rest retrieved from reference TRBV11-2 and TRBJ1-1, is EAGVAQSPRYKIIEKRQSVAFWCNPISGHATLYWYQQILGQGPKLLIQFQNNGVVDDSQLPKDRFSAERLKGVDSTLKIQPAKLEDSAVYLCASSQVTGPVGAFFGQGTRLTVV.

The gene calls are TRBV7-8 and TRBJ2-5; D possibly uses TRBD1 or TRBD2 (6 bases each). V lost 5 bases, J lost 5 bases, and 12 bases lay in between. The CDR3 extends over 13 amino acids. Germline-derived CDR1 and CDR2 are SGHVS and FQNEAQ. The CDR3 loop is CASSRGPRETQYF. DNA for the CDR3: TGTGCCAGCAGCCGGGGGCCCAGGGAGACCCAGTACTTC.

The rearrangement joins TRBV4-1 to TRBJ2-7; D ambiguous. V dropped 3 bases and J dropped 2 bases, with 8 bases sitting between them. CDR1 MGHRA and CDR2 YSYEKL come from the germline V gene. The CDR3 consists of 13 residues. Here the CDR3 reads CASSQAGPYEQYF. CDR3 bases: TGCGCCAGCAGCCAGGCCGGCCCCTACGAGCAGTACTTC.

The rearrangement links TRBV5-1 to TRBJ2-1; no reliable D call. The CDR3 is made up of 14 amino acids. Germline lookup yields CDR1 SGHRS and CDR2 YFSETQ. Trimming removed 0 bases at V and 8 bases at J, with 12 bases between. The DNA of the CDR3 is TGCGCCAGCAGCTTGGTCGAGAATGGTTATGAGCAGTTCTTC. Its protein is CASSLVENGYEQFF.

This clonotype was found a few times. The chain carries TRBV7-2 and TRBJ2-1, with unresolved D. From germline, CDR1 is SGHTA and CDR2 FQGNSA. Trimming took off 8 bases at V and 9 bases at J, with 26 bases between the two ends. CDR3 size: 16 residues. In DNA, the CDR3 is TGTGCCAGCCAACTCGGCCACTCCCGGGTAGCTATTGAGCAGTTCTTC. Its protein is CASQLGHSRVAIEQFF. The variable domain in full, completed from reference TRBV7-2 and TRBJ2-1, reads GAGVSQSPSNKVTEKGKDVELRCDPISGHTALYWYRQSLGQGLEFLIYFQGNSAPDKSGLPSDRFSAERTGGSVSTLTIQRTQQEDSAVYLCASQLGHSRVAIEQFFGPGTRLTVL.

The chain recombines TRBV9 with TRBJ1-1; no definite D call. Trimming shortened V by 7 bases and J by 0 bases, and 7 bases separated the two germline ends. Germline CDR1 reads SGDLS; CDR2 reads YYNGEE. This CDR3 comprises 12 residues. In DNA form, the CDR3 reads TGTGCCAGCTCAAACTTGAACACTGAAGCTTTCTTT. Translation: CASSNLNTEAFF. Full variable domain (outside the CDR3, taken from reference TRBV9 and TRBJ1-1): DSGVTQTPKHLITATGQRVTLRCSPRSGDLSVYWYQQSLDQGLQFLIQYYNGEERAKGNILERFSAQQFPDLHSELNLSSLELGDSALYFCASSNLNTEAFFGQGTRLTVV.

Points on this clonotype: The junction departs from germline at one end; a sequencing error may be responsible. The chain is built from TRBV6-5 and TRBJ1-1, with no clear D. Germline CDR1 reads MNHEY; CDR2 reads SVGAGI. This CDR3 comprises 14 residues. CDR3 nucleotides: TGTGCCAGCAGTCCACTGGGCAGGTTCACTGAAGCTTACTTT. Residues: CASSPLGRFTEAYF.

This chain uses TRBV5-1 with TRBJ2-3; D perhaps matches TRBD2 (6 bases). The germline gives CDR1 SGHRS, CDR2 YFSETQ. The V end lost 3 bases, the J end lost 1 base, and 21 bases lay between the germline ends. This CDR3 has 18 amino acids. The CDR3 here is CASSYGSGPPSGTDTQYF. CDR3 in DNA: TGCGCCAGCAGCTACGGTAGCGGCCCCCCCAGTGGCACAGATACGCAGTATTTT. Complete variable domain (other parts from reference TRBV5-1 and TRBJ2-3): KAGVTQTPRYLIKTRGQQVTLSCSPISGHRSVSWYQQTPGQGLQFLFEYFSETQRNKGNFPGRFSGRQFSNSRSEMNVSTLELGDSALYLCASSYGSGPPSGTDTQYFGPGTRLTVL.

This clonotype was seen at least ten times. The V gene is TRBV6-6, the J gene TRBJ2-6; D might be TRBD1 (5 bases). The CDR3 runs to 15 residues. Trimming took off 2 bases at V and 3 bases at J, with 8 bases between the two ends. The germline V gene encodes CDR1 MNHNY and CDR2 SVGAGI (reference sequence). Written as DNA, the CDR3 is TGTGCCAGCAGTTACGGGGCAGTTGGGGCCAACGTCCTGACTTTC. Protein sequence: CASSYGAVGANVLTF.

CDR3 in amino acids: CASSLGGRSGKNIQYF. The DNA of the CDR3 is TGTGCCAGCAGCTTAGGCGGGAGATCAGGGAAAAACATTCAGTACTTC. This chain joins TRBV7-2 and TRBJ2-4; 7 bases align to TRBD2. V shed 1 base and J 4 bases; nucleotides not matched to a gene: 7. The CDR3 length is 16 residues. In germline, CDR1 is SGHTA, CDR2 FQGNSA.